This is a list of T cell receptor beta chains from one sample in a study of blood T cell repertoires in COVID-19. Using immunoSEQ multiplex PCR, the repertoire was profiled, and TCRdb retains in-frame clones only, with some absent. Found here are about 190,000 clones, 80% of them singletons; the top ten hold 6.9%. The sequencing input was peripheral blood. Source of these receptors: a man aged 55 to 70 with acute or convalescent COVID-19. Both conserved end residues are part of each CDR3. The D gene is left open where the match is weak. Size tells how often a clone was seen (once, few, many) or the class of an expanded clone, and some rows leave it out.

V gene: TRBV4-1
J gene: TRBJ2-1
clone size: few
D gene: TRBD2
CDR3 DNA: TGCGCCAGCAGCCTAGCGGGAGCCTCCTACAATGAGCAGTTCTTC
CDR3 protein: CASSLAGASYNEQFF

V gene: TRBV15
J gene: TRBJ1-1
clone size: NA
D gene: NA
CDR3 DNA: TGTGCCACCAGCAGGGCCCAGACAGGCACTGAAGCTTTCTTT
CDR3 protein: CATSRAQTGTEAFF

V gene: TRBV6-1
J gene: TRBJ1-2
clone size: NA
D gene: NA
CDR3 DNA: TGTGCCAGCAGTGATATCAATCAGGGGAACTATGGCTACACCTTC
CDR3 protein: CASSDINQGNYGYTF

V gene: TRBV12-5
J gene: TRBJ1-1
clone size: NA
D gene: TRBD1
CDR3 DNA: TGTGCTAGTGGGCCCGACAGGGCCACTGAAGCTTTCTTT
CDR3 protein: CASGPDRATEAFF

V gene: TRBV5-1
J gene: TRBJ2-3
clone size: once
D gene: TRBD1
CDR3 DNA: TGCGCCAGCAGCCCTACAGGGGAAGATACGCAGTATTTT
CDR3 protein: CASSPTGEDTQYF

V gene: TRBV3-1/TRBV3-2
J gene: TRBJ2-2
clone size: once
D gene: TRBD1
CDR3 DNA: TGTGCCAGCAGCCAAGATAGGGACAGCCCCCACACCGGGGAGCTGTTTTTT
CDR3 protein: CASSQDRDSPHTGELFF

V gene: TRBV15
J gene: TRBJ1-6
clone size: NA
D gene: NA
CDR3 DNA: TGTGCCACCAGCCTGAGGCAGGGTGGGAATTCACCCCTCCACTTT
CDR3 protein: CATSLRQGGNSPLHF

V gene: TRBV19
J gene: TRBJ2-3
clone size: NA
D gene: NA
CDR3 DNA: TGTGCCAGTAGTATGGGGGGAGATACGCAGTATTTT
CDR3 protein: CASSMGGDTQYF

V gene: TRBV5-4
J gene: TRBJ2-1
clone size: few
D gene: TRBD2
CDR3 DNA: TGTGCCAGCAGTAGTTTTCTAGCGGGTTACAATGAGCAGTTCTTC
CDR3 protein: CASSSFLAGYNEQFF

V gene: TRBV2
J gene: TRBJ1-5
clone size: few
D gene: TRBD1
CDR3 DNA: TGTGCCAGCAGTATTGGGACAGGCTATCAGCCCCAGCATTTT
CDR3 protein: CASSIGTGYQPQHF

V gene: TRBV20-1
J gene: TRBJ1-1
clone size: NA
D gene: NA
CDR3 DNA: TGCAGTGGATACAGAAACACTGAAGCTTTCTTT
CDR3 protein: CSGYRNTEAFF

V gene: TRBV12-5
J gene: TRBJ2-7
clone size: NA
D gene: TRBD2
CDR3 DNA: TGTGCTAGTGGCCCCGGACTAGCGGGTTACGAGCAGTACTTC
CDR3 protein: CASGPGLAGYEQYF

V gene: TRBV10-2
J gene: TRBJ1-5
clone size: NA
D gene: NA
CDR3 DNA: TGCGCCAGCAGTGGGCCGACAGATAGCAATCAGCCCCAGCATTTT
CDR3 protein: CASSGPTDSNQPQHF

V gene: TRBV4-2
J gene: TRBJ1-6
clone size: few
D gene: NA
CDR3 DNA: TGTGCCAGCAGCCAAGATCCAGGGTCGAGTAATTCACCCCTCCACTTT
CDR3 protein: CASSQDPGSSNSPLHF

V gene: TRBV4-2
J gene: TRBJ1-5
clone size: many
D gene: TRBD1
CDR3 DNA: TGTGCCAGCAGCCAAGATACCAGGGGGCGGCAGCCCCAGCATTTT
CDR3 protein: CASSQDTRGRQPQHF

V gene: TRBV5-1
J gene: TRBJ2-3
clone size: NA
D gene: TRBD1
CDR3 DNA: TGCGCCAGCAGCGGGGGCGCAGGGGGCATCGCAGATACGCAGTATTTT
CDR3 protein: CASSGGAGGIADTQYF

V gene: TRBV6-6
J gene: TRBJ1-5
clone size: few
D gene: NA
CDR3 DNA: TGTGCCAGCAGTATCAGCGTCTATAGCAATCAGCCCCAGCATTTT
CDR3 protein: CASSISVYSNQPQHF

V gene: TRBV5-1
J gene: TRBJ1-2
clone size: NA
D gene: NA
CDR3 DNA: TGCGCCAGCAGCCAGGATGCTTATGGCTACACCTTC
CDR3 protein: CASSQDAYGYTF

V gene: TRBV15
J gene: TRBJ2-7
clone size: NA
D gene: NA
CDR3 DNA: TGTGCCACCAGCAGAGATGGGAGCTCCTACGAGCAGTACTTC
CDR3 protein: CATSRDGSSYEQYF

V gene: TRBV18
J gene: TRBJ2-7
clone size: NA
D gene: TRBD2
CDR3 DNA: TGTGCTAGCGGGACTTTGCCGTCCTACGAGCAGTACTTC
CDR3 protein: CASGTLPSYEQYF

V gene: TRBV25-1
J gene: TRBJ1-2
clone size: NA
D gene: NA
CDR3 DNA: TGTGCCAGCAGCGAGGGTTTGGGAGTTGGAGGCTACACCTTC
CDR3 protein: CASSEGLGVGGYTF

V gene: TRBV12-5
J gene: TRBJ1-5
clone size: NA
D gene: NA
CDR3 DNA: TGTGCTAGTGGTCATCAAGAGAATCAGCCCCAGCATTTT
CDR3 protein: CASGHQENQPQHF

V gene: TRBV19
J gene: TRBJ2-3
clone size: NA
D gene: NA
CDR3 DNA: TGTGCCAGTAGTATAGACACCGGTTCGCAGTATTTT
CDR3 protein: CASSIDTGSQYF

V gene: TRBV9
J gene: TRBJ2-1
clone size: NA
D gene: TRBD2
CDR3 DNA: TGTGCCAGCAGCGTAGGATTGGCGGGGGGAACCTACAATGAGCAGTTCTTC
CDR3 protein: CASSVGLAGGTYNEQFF

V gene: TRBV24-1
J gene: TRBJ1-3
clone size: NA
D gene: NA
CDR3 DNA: TGTGCCATACCCATGACAGTAAACACCATATATTTT
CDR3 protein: CAIPMTVNTIYF

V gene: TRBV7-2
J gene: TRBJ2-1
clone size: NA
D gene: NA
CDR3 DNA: TGTGCCAGCAGCCCGGGGAGCGGGCCCCCCTACAATGAGCAGTTCTTC
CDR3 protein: CASSPGSGPPYNEQFF

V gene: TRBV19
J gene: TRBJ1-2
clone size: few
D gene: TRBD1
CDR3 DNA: TGTGCCAGTAGTACGACAGGGGGGGGCAACTATGGCTACACCTTC
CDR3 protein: CASSTTGGGNYGYTF

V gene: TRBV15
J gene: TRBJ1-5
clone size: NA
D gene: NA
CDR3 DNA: TGTGCCACCAGCAGAGTTCCTGTTCAGCCCCAGCATTTT
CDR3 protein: CATSRVPVQPQHF

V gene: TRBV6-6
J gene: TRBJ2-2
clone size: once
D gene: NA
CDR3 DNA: TGTGCCAGCAGTTATATAGGGGACACCGGGGAGCTGTTTTTT
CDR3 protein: CASSYIGDTGELFF

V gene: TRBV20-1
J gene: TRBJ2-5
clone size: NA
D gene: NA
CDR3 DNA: TGCAGTGCTAGTCCTCCGGTCACGCTCGAGACCCAGTACTTC
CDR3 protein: CSASPPVTLETQYF

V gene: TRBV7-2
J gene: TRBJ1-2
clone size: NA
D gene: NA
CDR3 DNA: TGTGCCAGCAGCTTAGCGGGCGGGACTCGGATTGGCTACACCTTC
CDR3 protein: CASSLAGGTRIGYTF

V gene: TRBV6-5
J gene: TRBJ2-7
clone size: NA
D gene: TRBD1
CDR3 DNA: TGTGCCAGCACGGGACAGGGATCCTACGAGCAGTACTTC
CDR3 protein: CASTGQGSYEQYF

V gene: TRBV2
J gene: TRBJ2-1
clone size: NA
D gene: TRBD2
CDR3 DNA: TGTGCCAGCAGTGAAGCGCTTCTAGCGGGAGCCTATGAGCAGTTCTTC
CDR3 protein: CASSEALLAGAYEQFF

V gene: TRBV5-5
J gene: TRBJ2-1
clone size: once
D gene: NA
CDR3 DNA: TGTGCCAGCAGCTTGGTGGACTCCGAACACTACAATGAGCAGTTCTTC
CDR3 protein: CASSLVDSEHYNEQFF

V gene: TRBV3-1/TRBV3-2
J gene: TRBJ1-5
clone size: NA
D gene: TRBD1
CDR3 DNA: TGTGCCAGCAGCCAAGGGGGGACAGGGGGCACGGCCCAGCATTTT
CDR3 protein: CASSQGGTGGTAQHF

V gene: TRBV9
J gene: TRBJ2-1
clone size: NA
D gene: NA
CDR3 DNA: TGTGCCAGCAGCTCACCCCGGGACTCAGGCAATGAGCAGTTCTTC
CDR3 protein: CASSSPRDSGNEQFF

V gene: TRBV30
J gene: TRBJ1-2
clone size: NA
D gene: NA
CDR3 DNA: TGTGCCTGGAGTCGGCAGGGGAACTATGGCTACACCTTC
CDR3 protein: CAWSRQGNYGYTF

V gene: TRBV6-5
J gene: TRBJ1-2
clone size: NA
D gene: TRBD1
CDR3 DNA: TGTGCCAGCAGTTACTCGGGACAGGGACCGAACTATGGCTACACCTTC
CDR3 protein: CASSYSGQGPNYGYTF